This T cell receptor beta chain appears in the sequencing data of a study of T cells in Graves' hyperthyroidism and ophthalmopathy. Study summary: Initial diagnosis, before any treatment, was when peripheral blood was collected. Overall study results and limits: Blood held most thyroid clonotypes expanded above 0.001 frequency.

These patients, aged 18 to 65, had recently diagnosed hyperthyroidism lasting under 2 months. The source material, RNA transcripts, was used to amplify TCR beta CDR3 regions. First-round RT-PCR targeting the TCR CDR3 was performed with the HTBI primer set. One entry per CDR3 protein results from TCRdb running MiXCR on the multiplex PCR reads. The table has 500,000 to 750,000 distinct CDR3 sequences, about 15% seen once. Ten or more counts support this clonotype. What it binds is not known. This CDR3 is built from 13 residues. The V end was cut by 1 base, the J end by 3 bases, with 7 bases between. The V gene's germline CDR1 is KGHSH and CDR2 LQKENI.

Sequenced material: blood. This chain joins TRBV18 and TRBJ2-7, with TRBD1 as a possible D gene (5 bases). The receptor was isolated from a woman in her twenties or thirties with Graves' hyperthyroidism. CDR3 DNA sequence: TGTGCCAGCTCACCACAAGGGGTCTACGAGCAGTACTTC. Its translation is CASSPQGVYEQYF.